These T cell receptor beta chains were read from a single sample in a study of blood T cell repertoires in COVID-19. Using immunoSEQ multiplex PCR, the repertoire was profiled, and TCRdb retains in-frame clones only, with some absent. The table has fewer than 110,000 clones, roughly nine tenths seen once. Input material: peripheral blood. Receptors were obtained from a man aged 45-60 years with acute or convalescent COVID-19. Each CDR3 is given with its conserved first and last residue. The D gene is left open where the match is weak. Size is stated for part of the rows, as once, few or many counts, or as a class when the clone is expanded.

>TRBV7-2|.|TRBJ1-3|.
TGTGCCAGCAGCTTTAGACTCGCGGGTTCTGGAAACACCATATATTTT
CASSFRLAGSGNTIYF
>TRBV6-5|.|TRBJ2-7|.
TGTGCCAGCAGTTCCACCGACGGCGGCTCCTACGAGCAGTACTTC
CASSSTDGGSYEQYF
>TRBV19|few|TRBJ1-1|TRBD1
TGTGCCAGTAGTCACACAGGGGGCTGGACTGAAGCTTTCTTT
CASSHTGGWTEAFF
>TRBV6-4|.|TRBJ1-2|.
TGTGCCAGCAGTGACTCCCGGGGGATTACCTTC
CASSDSRGITF
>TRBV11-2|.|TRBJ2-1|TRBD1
TGTGCCACCGCACCGGGACAGGGTATCGTGAATGAGCAGTTCTTC
CATAPGQGIVNEQFF
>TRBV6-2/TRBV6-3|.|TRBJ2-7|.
TGTGCCAGCAGTTACTCGTACAGGGACCTCTACGAGCAGTACTTC
CASSYSYRDLYEQYF
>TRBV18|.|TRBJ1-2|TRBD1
TGTGCCAGCTCACCTATTCCGGGACAGGGGGCGGACTATGGCTACACCTTC
CASSPIPGQGADYGYTF
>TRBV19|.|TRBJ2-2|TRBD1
TGTGCCAGTAGACGGGGAAACAGGGGTACCGGGGAGCTGTTTTTT
CASRRGNRGTGELFF
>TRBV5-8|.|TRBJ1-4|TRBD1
TGTGCCAGCAGCATGGGAGACGGGACAGATAATGAAAAACTGTTTTTT
CASSMGDGTDNEKLFF
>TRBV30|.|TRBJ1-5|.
TGTGCCCTAGGGGTAGGAGGGATCAATCAGCCCCAGCATTTT
CALGVGGINQPQHF
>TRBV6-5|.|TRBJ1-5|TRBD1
TGTGCCAGCAAGGGGACAGGGATGAGCAATCAGCCCCAGCATTTT
CASKGTGMSNQPQHF
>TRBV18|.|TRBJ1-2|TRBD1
TGTGCCAGCTCACCACCGAACAGGGGTCCGGCTAACTATGGCTACACCTTC
CASSPPNRGPANYGYTF
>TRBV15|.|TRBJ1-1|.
.
CATSGDHKWGTGNFF
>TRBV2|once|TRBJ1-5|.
TGTGCCAGCAGCGAGGGAATAGGTTACAATCAGCCCCAGCATTTT
CASSEGIGYNQPQHF
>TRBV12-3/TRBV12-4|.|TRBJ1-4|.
TGTGCCAGCAGTCCTCGTGAAAAACTGTTTTTT
CASSPREKLFF
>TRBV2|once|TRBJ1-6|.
TGTGCCAGCAGTGAATATAGGGGAAACTCACCCCTCCACTTT
CASSEYRGNSPLHF
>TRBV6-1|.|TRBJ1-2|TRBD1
TGTGCCAGCAGTGAACGCCTGGACAGGGGCCACTATGGCTACACCTTC
CASSERLDRGHYGYTF
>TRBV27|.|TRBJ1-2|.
TGTGCCAGCAGTAGAGGCGGGGGTACTAACTATGGCTACACCTTC
CASSRGGGTNYGYTF
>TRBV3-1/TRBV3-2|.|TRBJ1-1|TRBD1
TGTGCCAGCAGCCCTTGGACAGGGGAGACTGAAGCTTTCTTT
CASSPWTGETEAFF
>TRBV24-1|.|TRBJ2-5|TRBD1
TGTGCCACCAGTGATTCGGACAGGAGGTCCCAGTACTTC
CATSDSDRRSQYF
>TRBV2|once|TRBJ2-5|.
TGTGCCAGCAGTGAAGCGCTTGCAGGGCGGGAGACCCAGTACTTC
CASSEALAGRETQYF
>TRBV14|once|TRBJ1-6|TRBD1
TGTGCCAGCACCGGGACAGCCTCATCACCCCTCCACTTT
CASTGTASSPLHF
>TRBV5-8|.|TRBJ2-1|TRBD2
TGTGCCAGCAGACTCGTAGCGGGGGGCCTTTGGGGGAGCTCCTACAATGAGCAGTTCTTC
CASRLVAGGLWGSSYNEQFF